Below, 23 T cell receptor beta chains from the same sample are listed, as sequenced in a study of Graves' ophthalmopathy and Graves' hyperthyroidism. RNA transcripts served as template for amplifying TCR beta CDR3 sequences. An opening RT-PCR round employed HTBI primers and preceded a second-round multiplex PCR. TCRdb reprocessed the multiplex PCR reads via MiXCR and lists one record per CDR3 protein. The data contain roughly 160,000 distinct CDR3 sequences, under 40% of them seen just once; the ten biggest clones take up around 5.8%. Material: peripheral blood. The receptor set was obtained from a woman aged 40 to 55 with Graves' ophthalmopathy.

The table lists this clonotype with many counts. The chain joins TRBV12-3 or TRBV12-4 to TRBJ2-7; the D gene could be TRBD1 or TRBD2 (5 bases each). Deletions cut 5 bases from V and 6 bases from J, with 17 bases between. This CDR3 has 14 residues. CDR3 region: CASSLTSGTSEQYF. CDR3 DNA: TGTGCCAGCAGTCTAACATCAGGGACCTCCGAGCAGTACTTC.

The sample holds many counts of this clonotype. The chain recombines TRBV25-1 with TRBJ2-5; D ambiguous. CDR1 is MGHDK, CDR2 SYGVNS, per germline. CDR3 size: 14 residues. Trimming removed 6 bases from V and 0 bases from J, with 11 bases in between. The CDR3, as DNA: TGTGCCAGCAGCCGGGCCTCGTACCAAGAGACCCAGTACTTC. Protein: CASSRASYQETQYF.

This clonotype was seen repeatedly, ten times or more. The V and J genes are TRBV11-2 and TRBJ1-2; D remains unclear. CDR1 and CDR2 (germline): SGHAT, FQNNGV. Trimming pared 4 bases from V and 3 bases from J, leaving 6 bases between. CDR3 length: 12 residues. In nucleotides, the CDR3 is TGTGCCAGCAGCTATGGGGACTATGGCTACACCTTC. It yields the protein CASSYGDYGYTF. The variable domain in full, with the rest retrieved from reference TRBV11-2 and TRBJ1-2, is EAGVAQSPRYKIIEKRQSVAFWCNPISGHATLYWYQQILGQGPKLLIQFQNNGVVDDSQLPKDRFSAERLKGVDSTLKIQPAKLEDSAVYLCASSYGDYGYTFGSGTRLTVV.

This clonotype was observed many times. V usage is TRBV28 and J usage is TRBJ1-5; TRBD1 matches 9 bases. V lost 3 bases to trimming and J lost 4 bases; unmatched junction nucleotides: 1. This CDR3 has 14 amino acids. The germline gives CDR1 MDHEN, CDR2 SYDVKM. CDR3 amino acids: CASSFGTGNQPQHF. The CDR3 DNA reads TGTGCCAGCAGTTTCGGGACAGGGAATCAGCCCCAGCATTTT. Complete variable domain (other parts from reference TRBV28 and TRBJ1-5): DVKVTQSSRYLVKRTGEKVFLECVQDMDHENMFWYRQDPGLGLRLIYFSYDVKMKEKGDIPEGYSVSREKKERFSLILESASTNQTSMYLCASSFGTGNQPQHFGDGTRLSIL.

This clonotype was detected many times. The genes are TRBV27 and TRBJ2-7, with 7 bases identical to TRBD2. The germline V gene has CDR1 MNHEY and CDR2 SMNVEV (reference sequence). V gave up 6 bases and J gave up 6 bases; unmatched junction bases: 8. The CDR3 is made up of 13 amino acids. The CDR3 spells CASRSTREREQYF. The CDR3 DNA sequence: TGTGCCAGCAGATCCACGCGGGAGCGCGAGCAGTACTTC.

Concerning this clonotype itself: An end of the junction does not agree with germline; a read error may underlie this. The rearrangement links TRBV27 to TRBJ1-6, with a weak D call TRBD1 (6 bases). Germline V gives CDR1 MNHEY, CDR2 SMNVEV (reference sequence). The CDR3 contains 15 residues. The CDR3 DNA follows: TGTGCCAGCAGATTATGGGCCAGGGGTAATTCACCCCTCCACTTT. This translates into CASRLWARGNSPLHF.

The V gene is TRBV27, the J gene TRBJ1-1; maybe TRBD1 (5 bases). V was pared by 4 bases and J by 3 bases, with 18 bases between. The CDR3 length is 16 residues. Germline V gives CDR1 MNHEY, CDR2 SMNVEV (reference sequence). The CDR3 loop reads CASSSYIDSLDTEAFF. The CDR3 nucleotides read TGTGCCAGCAGTTCTTACATCGACAGTTTGGACACTGAAGCTTTCTTT.

There are many counts of this clonotype. This chain connects TRBV15 to TRBJ2-6; D is unresolved. The CDR3 has 16 residues. V lost 4 bases and J 2 bases, leaving 12 bases between the germline ends. Per germline, CDR1 LNHNV and CDR2 YYDKDF (reference sequence). CDR3 sequence: CATSTSRRTGANVLTF. DNA for the CDR3: TGTGCCACCAGCACCTCACGTCGGACTGGGGCCAACGTCCTGACTTTC.

This clonotype has at least ten counts. The chain couples TRBV28 to TRBJ1-1; D ambiguous. Trimming removed 6 bases at V and 0 bases at J, with 20 bases between. Looked up from germline, CDR1 is MDHEN and CDR2 is SYDVKM. This CDR3 has 17 residues. CDR3 DNA sequence: TGTGCCAGCAGCCGACCTCTGGGTGGGGTTATGAACACTGAAGCTTTCTTT. Encoded protein: CASSRPLGGVMNTEAFF.

This clonotype has a handful of counts. This rearrangement joins TRBV6-1 to TRBJ2-5; 10 bases map to TRBD1. CDR3 length: 14 amino acids. Germline lookup yields CDR1 MNHNS and CDR2 SASEGT. Trimming at V came to 6 bases and at J to 6 bases, leaving 7 bases not matched to a gene. The CDR3 DNA sequence: TGTGCCAGCAGAAACGGGGACAGGGGAAAGACCCAGTACTTC. Translated: CASRNGDRGKTQYF.

This rearrangement joins TRBV6-5 to TRBJ1-2; weak D call: TRBD1 (6 bases). From germline, CDR1 is MNHEY and CDR2 SVGAGI. This CDR3 has 16 residues. V was cut by 0 bases and J by 2 bases, with 13 bases left in between. This CDR3 is CASSYSKQGGNYGYTF. The CDR3 DNA reads TGTGCCAGCAGTTACTCGAAACAGGGCGGGAACTATGGCTACACCTTC.

The chain has TRBV4-1 and TRBJ1-1; 9 positions match TRBD1. The CDR3 spans 18 residues. Looked up from germline, CDR1 is MGHRA and CDR2 is YSYEKL. With V trimmed by 1 base and J by 2 bases, 11 bases remained unmatched. CDR3 loop: CASSQASGTGTGNTEAFF. The CDR3 bases are TGCGCCAGCAGCCAAGCGAGCGGGACAGGGACGGGTAACACTGAAGCTTTCTTT.

This clonotype was picked up many times. The CDR3 spells CASSPLGTTNQPQHF. The DNA of the CDR3 is TGTGCCAGCAGTCCCCTAGGGACAACTAATCAGCCCCAGCATTTT. This sequence joins TRBV27 and TRBJ1-5, with D perhaps TRBD1 (6 bases). Germline V gives CDR1 MNHEY, CDR2 SMNVEV (reference sequence). Between the trimmed V and J ends, which lost 5 bases and 4 bases, there was a span of 15 bases. This CDR3 contains 15 residues.

The chain is built from TRBV20-1 and TRBJ1-2; D uncertain. V lost 0 bases and J 6 bases, leaving 11 bases between the germline ends. Germline CDR1 reads DFQATT; CDR2 reads SNEGSKA (reference sequence). The length of the CDR3 is 13 residues. The CDR3 DNA reads as TGCAGTGCTAGAGAGGCGGGTCGCCATGGCTACACCTTC. This encodes CSAREAGRHGYTF.

This clonotype has more than one count but fewer than ten. The rearrangement links TRBV7-3 to TRBJ1-1; weak D call: TRBD1 (6 bases). Trimming took 1 base from V and 2 from J, leaving 11 bases between them. This CDR3 comprises 15 residues. Germline V gene lookup returns CDR1 SGHTA and CDR2 FQGTGA. The CDR3, as DNA: TGTGCCAGCAGCTTAATCCGACAGGCTAACACTGAAGCTTTCTTT. It is translated as CASSLIRQANTEAFF.

In its sample, this clonotype was seen many times. The DNA for the CDR3 is TGTGCCACCGTGGACAGTTACAACACTGAAGCTTTCTTT. This translates into CATVDSYNTEAFF. The chain links TRBV24-1 to TRBJ1-1; D is perhaps TRBD1 (6 bases). Germline CDR1 and CDR2: KGHDR and SFDVKD. Trimming pared 9 bases from V and 2 bases from J, leaving 12 bases between. The CDR3 has 13 amino acids.

The chain recombines TRBV28 with TRBJ2-7; the match to TRBD2 covers 7 bases. After removal of 3 bases from V and 2 bases from J, the junction contained 7 bases not matched to a gene. There are 15 residues in the CDR3. CDR1 MDHEN and CDR2 SYDVKM come from the germline V gene. The chain's CDR3 is CASSLGWGGTYEQYF. In nucleotides, the CDR3 is TGTGCCAGCAGTTTGGGTTGGGGGGGTACCTACGAGCAGTACTTC. Using reference TRBV28 and TRBJ2-7 for the parts outside the CDR3, the full variable domain is DVKVTQSSRYLVKRTGEKVFLECVQDMDHENMFWYRQDPGLGLRLIYFSYDVKMKEKGDIPEGYSVSREKKERFSLILESASTNQTSMYLCASSLGWGGTYEQYFGPGTRLTVT.

This clonotype was recorded once. The chain joins TRBV25-1 to TRBJ1-2; D unresolved. Germline loops: CDR1 MGHDK, CDR2 SYGVNS. This CDR3 is 14 amino acids long. Trimming left V 7 bases short and J 2 bases short, with 14 bases between. The CDR3 here is CASIPRARNYGYTF. The CDR3 DNA follows: TGTGCCAGCATCCCGCGGGCCAGGAACTATGGCTACACCTTC.

The rearrangement uses TRBV19 and TRBJ2-7; a weak D match, TRBD2 (5 bases). V was clipped by 3 bases and J by 7 bases, with 16 bases between them. This CDR3 comprises 14 residues. Germline CDR1 is LNHDA and CDR2 is SQIVND (reference sequence). CDR3 loop: CASSMDSLSGEQYF. CDR3 coding DNA: TGTGCCAGTAGTATGGACTCCCTCTCGGGAGAGCAGTACTTC.

Notes on this clonotype: Relative to the germline gene, one junction end is altered; a read error may explain this. The rearrangement uses TRBV7-2 and TRBJ2-7; the D call may be TRBD1 or TRBD2 (5 bases each). Germline V gene lookup returns CDR1 SGHTA and CDR2 FQGNSA. The CDR3 length is 13 residues. CDR3 sequence reads: CASKPGPIHEQYF. The DNA for the CDR3 is TGCGCCAGCAAGCCGGGGCCAATCCACGAGCAGTACTTC. Full variable domain (rest looked up from reference TRBV7-2 and TRBJ2-7): GAGVSQSPSNKVTEKGKDVELRCDPISGHTALYWYRQSLGQGLEFLIYFQGNSAPDKSGLPSDRFSAERTGGSVSTLTIQRTQQEDSAVYLCASKPGPIHEQYFGPGTRLTVT.

This clonotype appeared many times. The chain is built from TRBV5-5 and TRBJ2-5; 7 bases fit TRBD1. The CDR3 length is 16 residues. Germline CDR1 and CDR2: SGHKS and YYEKEE (reference sequence). Trimming removed 4 bases from V and 2 bases from J; junction bases left unmatched: 11. The CDR3 bases are TGTGCCAGCAGCCCCCGTTTGGGACAGATTCAAGAGACCCAGTACTTC. It translates to CASSPRLGQIQETQYF.

This chain links TRBV11-2 with TRBJ2-7, with 9 bases matching TRBD1. The CDR3 contains 14 residues. V lost 5 bases and J lost 7; bases outside the gene matches: 9. CDR1 and CDR2 (germline): SGHAT, FQNNGV. The CDR3 loop reads CASSEGTGTFEQYF. The CDR3, as DNA: TGTGCCAGCAGCGAAGGGACAGGGACCTTTGAGCAGTACTTC. Supplemented by reference TRBV11-2 and TRBJ2-7, the full variable domain reads EAGVAQSPRYKIIEKRQSVAFWCNPISGHATLYWYQQILGQGPKLLIQFQNNGVVDDSQLPKDRFSAERLKGVDSTLKIQPAKLEDSAVYLCASSEGTGTFEQYFGPGTRLTVT.

Ten or more counts support this clonotype. The chain combines TRBV18 with TRBJ1-2; TRBD1 might be the D (6 bases). This CDR3 has 14 residues. V was pared by 0 bases and J by 8 bases, with 13 bases between. Germline V lookup: CDR1 KGHSH, CDR2 LQKENI. The CDR3 DNA reads as TGTGCCAGCTCACCACCGGGGGGCCACCGAGGCTACACCTTC. Its protein is CASSPPGGHRGYTF.